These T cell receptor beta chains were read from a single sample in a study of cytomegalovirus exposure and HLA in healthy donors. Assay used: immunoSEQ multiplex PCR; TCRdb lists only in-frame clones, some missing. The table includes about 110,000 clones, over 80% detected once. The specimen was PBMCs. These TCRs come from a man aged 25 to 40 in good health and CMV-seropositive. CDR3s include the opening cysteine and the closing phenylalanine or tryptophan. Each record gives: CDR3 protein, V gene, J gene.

CDR3aa: CASSLGQPPFYGYTF
v_gene: TRBV7-9
j_gene: TRBJ1-2

CDR3aa: CASSFGDTAYEQYF
v_gene: TRBV5-1
j_gene: TRBJ2-7

CDR3aa: CASSQTPLGTMNTEAFF
v_gene: TRBV4-3
j_gene: TRBJ1-1

CDR3aa: CASGLGTGRVSTEAFF
v_gene: TRBV12-5
j_gene: TRBJ1-1

CDR3aa: CASSLGTGEGGYTF
v_gene: TRBV5-1
j_gene: TRBJ1-2

CDR3aa: CASGFSTGSNSPLHF
v_gene: TRBV6-1
j_gene: TRBJ1-6

CDR3aa: CASSPLGGRGANEKLFF
v_gene: TRBV28
j_gene: TRBJ1-4

CDR3aa: CASSQNPGGRENIQYF
v_gene: TRBV4-1
j_gene: TRBJ2-4

CDR3aa: CASSLVYGSDSGGYTF
v_gene: TRBV27
j_gene: TRBJ1-2

CDR3aa: CASSQDPGPYGYTF
v_gene: TRBV4-1
j_gene: TRBJ1-2

CDR3aa: CASSFTGSQNTEAFF
v_gene: TRBV5-1
j_gene: TRBJ1-1

CDR3aa: CASSVGGGGRYGNTIYF
v_gene: TRBV9
j_gene: TRBJ1-3

CDR3aa: CASSPQEDAAEAFF
v_gene: TRBV7-9
j_gene: TRBJ1-1

CDR3aa: CSVLGGNTGELFF
v_gene: TRBV29-1
j_gene: TRBJ2-2

CDR3aa: CASSYSQASYEQYF
v_gene: TRBV6-6
j_gene: TRBJ2-7

CDR3aa: CASSSTPSGTDTQYF
v_gene: TRBV5-4
j_gene: TRBJ2-3

CDR3aa: CAISEVQPYEQYF
v_gene: TRBV10-3
j_gene: TRBJ2-7

CDR3aa: CATSAPGQGNSPLHF
v_gene: TRBV15
j_gene: TRBJ1-6

CDR3aa: CATSRKRGGADTGELFF
v_gene: TRBV15
j_gene: TRBJ2-2

CDR3aa: CASSPRQGGTETQYF
v_gene: TRBV18
j_gene: TRBJ2-5

CDR3aa: CASTASWAAREGQPQHF
v_gene: TRBV28
j_gene: TRBJ1-5

CDR3aa: CASSPPEGRGYGYTF
v_gene: TRBV18
j_gene: TRBJ1-2

CDR3aa: CARSLSWTSGRVTDTQYF
v_gene: TRBV5-3
j_gene: TRBJ2-3

CDR3aa: CASSLGQRGDNEQFF
v_gene: TRBV5-4
j_gene: TRBJ2-1

CDR3aa: CASSRGTGGGELFF
v_gene: TRBV5-4
j_gene: TRBJ2-2

CDR3aa: CASSQSGLQETQYF
v_gene: TRBV4-1
j_gene: TRBJ2-5

CDR3aa: CASSPREGQGYTF
v_gene: TRBV6-5
j_gene: TRBJ1-2

CDR3aa: CASSLDSWKETQYF
v_gene: TRBV7-2
j_gene: TRBJ2-5

CDR3aa: CASSAQGASVTEAFF
v_gene: TRBV6-5
j_gene: TRBJ1-1

CDR3aa: CASSVGPRGNTDTQYF
v_gene: TRBV9
j_gene: TRBJ2-3

CDR3aa: CASGKGQPGNTIYF
v_gene: TRBV28
j_gene: TRBJ1-3

CDR3aa: CASSPGQGPVLTF
v_gene: TRBV6-1
j_gene: TRBJ2-6

CDR3aa: CAWSLRQDRGNTGELFF
v_gene: TRBV30
j_gene: TRBJ2-2

CDR3aa: CASSPGGASNQPQHF
v_gene: TRBV7-2
j_gene: TRBJ1-5

CDR3aa: CSVAWQGADQPQHF
v_gene: TRBV29-1
j_gene: TRBJ1-5